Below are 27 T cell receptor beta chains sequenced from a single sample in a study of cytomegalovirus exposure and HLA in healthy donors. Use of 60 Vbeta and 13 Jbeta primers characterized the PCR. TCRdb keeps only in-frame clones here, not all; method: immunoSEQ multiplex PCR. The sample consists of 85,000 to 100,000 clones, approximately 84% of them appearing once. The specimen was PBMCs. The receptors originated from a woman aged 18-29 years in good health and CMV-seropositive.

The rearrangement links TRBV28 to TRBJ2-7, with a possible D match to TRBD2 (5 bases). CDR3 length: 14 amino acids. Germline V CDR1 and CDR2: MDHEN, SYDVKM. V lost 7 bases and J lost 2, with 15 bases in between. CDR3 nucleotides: TGTGCCAGCATACGGGGAACCAGTACCTACGAGCAGTACTTC. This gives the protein CASIRGTSTYEQYF.

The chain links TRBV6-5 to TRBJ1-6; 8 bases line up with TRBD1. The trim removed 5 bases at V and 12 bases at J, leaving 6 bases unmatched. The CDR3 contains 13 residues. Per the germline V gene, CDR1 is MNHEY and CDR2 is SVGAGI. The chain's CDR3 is CASSQGARGPLHF. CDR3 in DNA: TGTGCCAGCAGTCAGGGGGCACGGGGACCCCTCCACTTT.

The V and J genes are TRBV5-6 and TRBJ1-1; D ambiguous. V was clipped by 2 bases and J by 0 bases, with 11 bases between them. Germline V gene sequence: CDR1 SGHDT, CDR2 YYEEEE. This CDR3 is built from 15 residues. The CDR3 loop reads CASSFNQFMNTEAFF. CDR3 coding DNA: TGTGCCAGCAGCTTCAACCAGTTCATGAACACTGAAGCTTTCTTT.

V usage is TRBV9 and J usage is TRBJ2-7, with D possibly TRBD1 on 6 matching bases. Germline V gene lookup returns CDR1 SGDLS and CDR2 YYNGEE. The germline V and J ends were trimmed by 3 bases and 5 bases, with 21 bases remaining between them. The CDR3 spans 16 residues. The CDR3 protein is CASSGTVLNRRDEQYF. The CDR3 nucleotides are TGTGCCAGCAGCGGGACAGTACTTAATCGACGCGACGAGCAGTACTTC.

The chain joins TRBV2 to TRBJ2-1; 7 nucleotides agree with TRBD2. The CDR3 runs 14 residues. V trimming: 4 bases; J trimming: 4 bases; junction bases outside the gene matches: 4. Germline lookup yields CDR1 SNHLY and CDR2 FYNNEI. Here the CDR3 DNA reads TGTGCCAGCAGTGGACTAGCTGGTTACAATGAGCAGTTCTTC. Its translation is CASSGLAGYNEQFF. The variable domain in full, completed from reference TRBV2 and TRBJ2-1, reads EPEVTQTPSHQVTQMGQEVILRCVPISNHLYFYWYRQILGQKVEFLVSFYNNEISEKSEIFDDQFSVERPDGSNFTLKIRSTKLEDSAMYFCASSGLAGYNEQFFGPGTRLTVL.

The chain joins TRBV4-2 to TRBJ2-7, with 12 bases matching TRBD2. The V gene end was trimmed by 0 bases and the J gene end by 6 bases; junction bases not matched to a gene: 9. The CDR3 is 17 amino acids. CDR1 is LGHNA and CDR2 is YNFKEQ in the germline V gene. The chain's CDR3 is CASSQDGLAGGPGEQYF. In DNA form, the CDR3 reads TGTGCCAGCAGCCAAGATGGTCTAGCGGGAGGGCCGGGCGAGCAGTACTTC.

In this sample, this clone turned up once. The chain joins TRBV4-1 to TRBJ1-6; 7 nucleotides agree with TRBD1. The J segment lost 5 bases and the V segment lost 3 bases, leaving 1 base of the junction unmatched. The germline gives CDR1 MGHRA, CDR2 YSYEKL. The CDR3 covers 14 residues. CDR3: CASSQGQNNSPLHF. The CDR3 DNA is TGCGCCAGCAGCCAGGGACAGAATAATTCACCCCTCCACTTT.

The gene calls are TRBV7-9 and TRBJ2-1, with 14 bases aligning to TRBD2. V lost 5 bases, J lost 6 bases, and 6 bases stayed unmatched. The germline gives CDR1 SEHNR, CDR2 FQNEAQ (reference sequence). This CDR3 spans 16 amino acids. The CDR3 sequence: CASSEGLAGDLNEQFF. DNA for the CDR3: TGTGCCAGCAGCGAGGGACTAGCGGGAGATCTCAATGAGCAGTTCTTC. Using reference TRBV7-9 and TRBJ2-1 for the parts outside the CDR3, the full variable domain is DTGVSQNPRHKITKRGQNVTFRCDPISEHNRLYWYRQTLGQGPEFLTYFQNEAQLEKSRLLSDRFSAERPKGSFSTLEIQRTEQGDSAMYLCASSEGLAGDLNEQFFGPGTRLTVL.

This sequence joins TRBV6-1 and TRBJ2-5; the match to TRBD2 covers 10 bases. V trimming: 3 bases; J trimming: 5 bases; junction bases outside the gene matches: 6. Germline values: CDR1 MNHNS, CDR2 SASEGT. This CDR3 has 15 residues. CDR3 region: CASSEASGSQETQYF. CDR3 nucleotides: TGTGCCAGCAGTGAGGCTAGCGGGAGTCAGGAGACCCAGTACTTC.

The CDR3, as DNA: TGTGCCAGTAGTTTCGCAGGGTTTGGATACCCTGAAAACTATGGCTACACCTTC. This codes for CASSFAGFGYPENYGYTF. The chain joins TRBV19 to TRBJ1-2; a possible D gene is TRBD1 (5 bases). The V gene's germline CDR1 is LNHDA and CDR2 SQIVND (reference sequence). V lost 5 bases and J lost 2, with 24 bases in between. The CDR3 spans 18 residues.

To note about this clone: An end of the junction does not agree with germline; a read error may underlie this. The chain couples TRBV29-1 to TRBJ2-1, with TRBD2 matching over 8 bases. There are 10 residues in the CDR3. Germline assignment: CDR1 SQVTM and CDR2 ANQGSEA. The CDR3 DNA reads TGCAGCGTTAGGTCTAGCGGGTTGATCTTC. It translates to CSVRSSGLIF.

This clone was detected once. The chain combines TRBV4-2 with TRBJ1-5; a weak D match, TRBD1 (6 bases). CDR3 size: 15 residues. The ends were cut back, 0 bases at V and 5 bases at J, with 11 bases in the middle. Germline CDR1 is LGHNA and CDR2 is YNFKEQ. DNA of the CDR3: TGTGCCAGCAGCCAAGATGGCCAGGGGCATCAGCCCCAGCATTTT. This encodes CASSQDGQGHQPQHF.

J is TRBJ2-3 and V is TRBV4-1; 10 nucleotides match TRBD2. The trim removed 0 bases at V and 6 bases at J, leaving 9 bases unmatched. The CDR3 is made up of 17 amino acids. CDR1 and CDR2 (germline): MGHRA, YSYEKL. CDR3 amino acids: CASSQEDLAGVFDTQYF. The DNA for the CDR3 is TGCGCCAGCAGCCAAGAGGACCTAGCGGGAGTTTTTGATACGCAGTATTTT.

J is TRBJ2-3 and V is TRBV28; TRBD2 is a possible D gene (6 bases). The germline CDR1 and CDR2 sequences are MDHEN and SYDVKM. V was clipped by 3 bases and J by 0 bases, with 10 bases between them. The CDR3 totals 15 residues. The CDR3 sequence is CASSFLGTSTDTQYF. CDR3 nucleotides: TGTGCCAGCAGTTTCCTCGGGACTAGCACAGATACGCAGTATTTT.

DNA for the CDR3: TGTGCCAGCAGCGTAGGGGTCTTTGGGCGGGTCGGAGAAAACACTGAAGCTTTCTTT. Its translation is CASSVGVFGRVGENTEAFF. This rearrangement joins TRBV9 to TRBJ1-1; D is undetermined. The CDR3 has 19 residues. Germline CDR1 SGDLS, CDR2 YYNGEE. Trimming left V 0 bases short and J 2 bases short, with 23 bases between.

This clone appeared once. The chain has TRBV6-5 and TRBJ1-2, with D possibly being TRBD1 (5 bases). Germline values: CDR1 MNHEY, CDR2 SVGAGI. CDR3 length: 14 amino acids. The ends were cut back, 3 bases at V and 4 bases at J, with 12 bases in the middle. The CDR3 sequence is CASSYIGTGYGYTF. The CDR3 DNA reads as TGTGCCAGCAGTTATATTGGGACTGGCTATGGCTACACCTTC.

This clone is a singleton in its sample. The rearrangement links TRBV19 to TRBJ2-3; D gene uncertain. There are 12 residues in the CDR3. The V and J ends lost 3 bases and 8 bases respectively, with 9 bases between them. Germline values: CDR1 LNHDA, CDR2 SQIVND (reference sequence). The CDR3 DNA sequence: TGTGCCAGTAGTATTGATACGGGTACGCAGTATTTT. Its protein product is CASSIDTGTQYF.

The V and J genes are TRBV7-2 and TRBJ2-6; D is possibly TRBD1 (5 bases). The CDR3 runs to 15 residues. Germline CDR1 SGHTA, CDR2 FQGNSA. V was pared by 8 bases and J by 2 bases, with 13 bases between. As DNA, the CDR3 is TGTGCCAGCGTCAGGGAACGGACTGGGGCCAACGTCCTGACTTTC. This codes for CASVRERTGANVLTF.

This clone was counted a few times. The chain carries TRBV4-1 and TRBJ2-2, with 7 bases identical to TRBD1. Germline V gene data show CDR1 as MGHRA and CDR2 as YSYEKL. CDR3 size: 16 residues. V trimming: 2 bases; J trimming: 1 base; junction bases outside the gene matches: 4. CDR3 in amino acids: CASSQSDRVNTGELFF. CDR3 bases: TGCGCCAGCAGCCAAAGCGACAGGGTGAACACCGGGGAGCTGTTTTTT.

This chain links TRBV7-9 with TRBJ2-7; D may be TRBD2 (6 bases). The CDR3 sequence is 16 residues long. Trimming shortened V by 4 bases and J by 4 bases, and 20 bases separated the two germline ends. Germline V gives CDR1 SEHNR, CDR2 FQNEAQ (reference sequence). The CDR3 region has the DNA TGTGCCAGCAGCTCCGCCACTCGCGGGGAACCTTACGAGCAGTACTTC. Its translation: CASSSATRGEPYEQYF.

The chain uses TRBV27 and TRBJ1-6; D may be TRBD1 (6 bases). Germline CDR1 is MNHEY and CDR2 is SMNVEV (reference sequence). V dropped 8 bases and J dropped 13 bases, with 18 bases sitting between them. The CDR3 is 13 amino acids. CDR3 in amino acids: CASSWGQGKPLHF. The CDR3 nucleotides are TGTGCCAGCTCCTGGGGGCAGGGGAAGCCCCTCCACTTT.

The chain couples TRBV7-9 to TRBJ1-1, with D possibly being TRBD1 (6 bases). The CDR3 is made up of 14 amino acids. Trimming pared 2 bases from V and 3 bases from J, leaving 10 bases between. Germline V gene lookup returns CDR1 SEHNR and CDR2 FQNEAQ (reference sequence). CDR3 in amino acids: CASSLSGAYTEAFF. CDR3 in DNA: TGTGCCAGCAGCTTATCAGGGGCCTACACTGAAGCTTTCTTT.

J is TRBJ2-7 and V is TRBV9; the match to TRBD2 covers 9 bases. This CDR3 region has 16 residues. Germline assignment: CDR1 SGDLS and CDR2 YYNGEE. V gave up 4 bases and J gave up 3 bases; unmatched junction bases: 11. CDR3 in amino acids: CASSTSGLARYYEQYF. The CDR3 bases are TGTGCCAGCAGCACTTCCGGACTAGCGAGATACTACGAGCAGTACTTC.

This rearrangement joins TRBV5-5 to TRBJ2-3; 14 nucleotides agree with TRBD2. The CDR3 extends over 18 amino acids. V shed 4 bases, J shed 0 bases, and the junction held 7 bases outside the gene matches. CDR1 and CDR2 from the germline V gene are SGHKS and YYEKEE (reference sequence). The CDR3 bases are TGTGCCAGCAGCCCGGGACTAGCGGGGGCCACTAGCACAGATACGCAGTATTTT. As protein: CASSPGLAGATSTDTQYF.

The CDR3 loop reads CASNQRIFYNEQFF. CDR3 in DNA: TGTGCCAGCAACCAGCGGATTTTCTACAATGAGCAGTTCTTC. The chain has TRBV5-6 and TRBJ2-1, with D possibly TRBD2 on 5 matching bases. The germline V gene has CDR1 SGHDT and CDR2 YYEEEE. CDR3 size: 14 residues. Trimming stripped 6 bases from V and 3 bases from J, with 13 bases between.

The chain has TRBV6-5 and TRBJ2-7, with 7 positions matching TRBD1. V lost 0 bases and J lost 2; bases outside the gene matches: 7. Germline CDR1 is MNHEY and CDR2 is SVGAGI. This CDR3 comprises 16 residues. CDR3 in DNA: TGTGCCAGCAGTTACTCACCTACAGGGGTAACCTACGAGCAGTACTTC. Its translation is CASSYSPTGVTYEQYF.

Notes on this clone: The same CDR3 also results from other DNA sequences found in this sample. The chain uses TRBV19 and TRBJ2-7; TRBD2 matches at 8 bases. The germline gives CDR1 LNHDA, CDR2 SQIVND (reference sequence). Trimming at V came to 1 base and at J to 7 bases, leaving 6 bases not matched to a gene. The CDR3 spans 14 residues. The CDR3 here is CASSIGAGAREQYF. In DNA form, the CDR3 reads TGTGCCAGTAGTATAGGAGCGGGGGCGAGGGAGCAGTACTTC. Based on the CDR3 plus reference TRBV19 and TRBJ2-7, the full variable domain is DGGITQSPKYLFRKEGQNVTLSCEQNLNHDAMYWYRQDPGQGLRLIYYSQIVNDFQKGDIAEGYSVSREKKESFPLTVTSAQKNPTAFYLCASSIGAGAREQYFGPGTRLTVT.